Below, 32 T cell receptor beta chains from the same sample are listed, as sequenced in a study of blood T cell repertoires in COVID-19. The data were produced by immunoSEQ multiplex PCR, yet TCRdb's version contains in-frame clones alone and is incomplete. This sample has more than 250,000 clones, with around 86% found just once. Sequenced: peripheral blood. These receptors were collected from a woman in her 30s who had recovered from COVID-19.

The J gene is TRBJ2-7, the V gene TRBV10-3, with 8 positions matching TRBD1. In germline, CDR1 is ENHRY, CDR2 SYGVKD. J gave up 5 bases and V 8 bases, and 14 bases lay outside the gene matches. The CDR3 has 15 residues. CDR3 in amino acids: CAIHGSGQGAHEQYF. The CDR3 DNA reads as TGTGCCATCCACGGTAGTGGGCAGGGGGCGCACGAGCAGTACTTC.

This clone was seen a single time. This CDR3 is CASRVDGANVLTF. The CDR3 coding sequence is TGTGCCAGCAGGGTAGATGGGGCCAACGTCCTGACTTTC. The rearrangement joins TRBV6-5 to TRBJ2-6, with D hard to call. Trimming removed 6 bases at V and 3 bases at J, with 6 bases between. There are 13 residues in the CDR3. Germline loops: CDR1 MNHEY, CDR2 SVGAGI.

The chain employs TRBV27 and TRBJ1-6; 10 bases match TRBD1. Germline lookup yields CDR1 MNHEY and CDR2 SMNVEV (reference sequence). This CDR3 is built from 17 residues. V shed 4 bases and J 6 bases; nucleotides not matched to a gene: 9. The CDR3 here is CASSSTRQGAANSPLHF. The CDR3 nucleotides read TGTGCCAGCAGTTCCACTCGACAGGGGGCGGCTAATTCACCCCTCCACTTT.

The chain employs TRBV27 and TRBJ1-3; TRBD1 aligns across 9 bases. Per germline, CDR1 MNHEY and CDR2 SMNVEV (reference sequence). V lost 5 bases and J lost 8; bases outside the gene matches: 4. CDR3 length: 13 residues. The CDR3, as DNA: TGTGCCAGCAGTGGACAGGGGATAGACACCATATATTTT. It is translated as CASSGQGIDTIYF.

This chain joins TRBV5-4 and TRBJ1-6, with 10 bases identical to TRBD1. V dropped 4 bases and J dropped 6; count of bases not matched to a gene: 7. CDR1 SGHNT and CDR2 YYREEE come from the germline V gene (reference sequence). This CDR3 contains 16 residues. The DNA for the CDR3 is TGTGCCAGCAGCCAAGACAGGGGGCAAGTTAATTCACCCCTCCACTTT. Amino acid sequence: CASSQDRGQVNSPLHF. Looking up the rest from reference TRBV5-4 and TRBJ1-6 gives the full variable domain: ETGVTQSPTHLIKTRGQQVTLRCSSQSGHNTVSWYQQALGQGPQFIFQYYREEENGRGNFPPRFSGLQFPNYSSELNVNALELDDSALYLCASSQDRGQVNSPLHFGNGTRLTVT.

Only one count was recorded for this clone. The chain combines TRBV5-6 with TRBJ2-7, with 8 bases matching TRBD1. This CDR3 spans 17 amino acids. Germline values: CDR1 SGHDT, CDR2 YYEEEE. J lost 2 bases, V lost 6 bases, and 16 bases had no gene match. CDR3 DNA: TGTGCCAGCAATCTTCAGGGGGCTTGGAGATCTCCCTACGAGCAGTACTTC. Its protein product is CASNLQGAWRSPYEQYF.

CDR3 sequence reads: CASSLEGLNYRSYNEQFF. DNA of the CDR3: TGTGCCAGCAGCTTAGAGGGGCTTAATTACCGCTCCTACAATGAGCAGTTCTTC. The chain is built from TRBV13 and TRBJ2-1; tentative D call: TRBD1 (5 bases). Trimming removed 1 base at V and 0 bases at J, with 16 bases between. The CDR3 extends over 18 amino acids. Germline V gene lookup returns CDR1 PRHDT and CDR2 FYEKMQ (reference sequence).

The genes are TRBV19 and TRBJ2-5; no firm D call. The length of the CDR3 is 12 residues. V lost 3 bases to trimming and J lost 1 base, with 3 bases between them. The germline gives CDR1 LNHDA, CDR2 SQIVND (reference sequence). The CDR3 region is CASSMAQETQYF. The CDR3 DNA reads TGTGCCAGTAGTATGGCCCAAGAGACCCAGTACTTC.

J is TRBJ1-6 and V is TRBV5-1, with D possibly matching TRBD1 (6 bases). The CDR3 runs 17 residues. Germline CDR1 reads SGHRS; CDR2 reads YFSETQ. The V and J ends lost 3 bases and 0 bases respectively, with 13 bases between them. CDR3 DNA: TGCGCCAGCAGCTGGTCAGGGGTTTCCTCCTATAATTCACCCCTCCACTTT. Translating gives CASSWSGVSSYNSPLHF.

The chain employs TRBV2 and TRBJ2-6, with D unresolved. Trimming stripped 3 bases from V and 1 base from J, with 4 bases between. CDR1 and CDR2 (germline): SNHLY, FYNNEI. This CDR3 region has 14 residues. The CDR3 bases are TGTGCCAGCAGTGAGCGTTCTGGGGCCAACGTCCTGACTTTC. Translating gives CASSERSGANVLTF.

V is TRBV5-1 and J is TRBJ1-1; D possibly corresponds to TRBD1 (5 bases). Germline V gives CDR1 SGHRS, CDR2 YFSETQ. V was cut by 0 bases and J by 7 bases, with 10 bases left in between. This CDR3 has 13 residues. CDR3 region: CASSLAGPGEAFF. The CDR3 nucleotides are TGCGCCAGCAGCTTGGCAGGGCCCGGTGAAGCTTTCTTT.

The CDR3 reads CASSLRDRGHYEQYF. In DNA form, the CDR3 reads TGTGCCAGCAGCCTCCGGGACAGGGGACATTACGAGCAGTACTTC. The rearrangement uses TRBV7-6 and TRBJ2-7; 10 bases map to TRBD1. Germline V gene lookup returns CDR1 SGHVS and CDR2 FNYEAQ. The CDR3 has 15 residues. The junction had 8 bases not matched to a gene; V was cut back by 5 bases and J by 4 bases. The full variable domain, its missing parts supplied by reference TRBV7-6 and TRBJ2-7, is GAGVSQSPRYKVTKRGQDVALRCDPISGHVSLYWYRQALGQGPEFLTYFNYEAQQDKSGLPNDRFSAERPEGSISTLTIQRTEQRDSAMYRCASSLRDRGHYEQYFGPGTRLTVT.

The chain joins TRBV29-1 to TRBJ1-1, with D uncertain. Trimming pared 6 bases from V and 2 bases from J, leaving 13 bases between. This CDR3 region has 13 residues. Germline V gene data show CDR1 as SQVTM and CDR2 as ANQGSEA. In nucleotides, the CDR3 is TGCAGCGTCCCGACGGCGGCTAACACTGAAGCTTTCTTT. The encoded protein is CSVPTAANTEAFF.

V and J are TRBV7-2 and TRBJ2-7; perhaps TRBD1 as D (5 bases). V was shortened by 1 base and J by 2 bases, with 9 bases between the two germline ends. Germline assignment: CDR1 SGHTA and CDR2 FQGNSA. CDR3 size: 14 residues. Here the CDR3 reads CASSLGGPPYEQYF. The CDR3 DNA reads TGTGCCAGCAGCTTAGGGGGCCCCCCCTACGAGCAGTACTTC.

The genes are TRBV28 and TRBJ2-7; no firm D call. Trimming pared 6 bases from V and 0 bases from J, leaving 12 bases between. The CDR3 contains 14 residues. Looked up from germline, CDR1 is MDHEN and CDR2 is SYDVKM. The CDR3 sequence: CASSHDWNSYEQYF. In DNA form, the CDR3 reads TGTGCCAGCAGCCATGACTGGAACTCCTACGAGCAGTACTTC.

The chain uses TRBV11-2 and TRBJ1-2; tentative D call: TRBD1 (5 bases). CDR1 and CDR2 (germline): SGHAT, FQNNGV. The V end was cut by 2 bases, the J end by 0 bases, with 7 bases between. This CDR3 is built from 14 residues. The CDR3 nucleotides read TGTGCCAGCAGCTTATCAGGGCCTAACTATGGCTACACCTTC. Its translation: CASSLSGPNYGYTF.

This chain uses TRBV2 with TRBJ2-5, with TRBD2 identical over 12 bases. The J segment lost 5 bases and the V segment lost 4 bases, leaving 2 bases of the junction unmatched. The CDR3 extends over 14 amino acids. Germline assignment: CDR1 SNHLY and CDR2 FYNNEI. CDR3: CASSGLAGGETQYF. CDR3 nucleotides: TGTGCCAGCAGTGGGCTAGCGGGGGGGGAGACCCAGTACTTC.

This clone has more than one count but fewer than ten. The V gene is TRBV4-2, the J gene TRBJ2-7; tentatively, D is TRBD2 (6 bases). The germline gives CDR1 LGHNA, CDR2 YNFKEQ. V was trimmed by 1 base and J by 3 bases, leaving 13 bases between them. The CDR3 sequence is 15 residues long. As DNA, the CDR3 is TGTGCCAGCAGCCAAGTAACGGGAGCGATCTACGAGCAGTACTTC. Translating gives CASSQVTGAIYEQYF.

The chain is built from TRBV6-6 and TRBJ1-4, with TRBD1 matching 8 bases. The CDR3 is 14 amino acids. CDR1 and CDR2 (germline): MNHNY, SVGAGI (reference sequence). Trimming took 0 bases from V and 11 from J; bases not matched to a gene: 5. CDR3 sequence: CASSYSRTGSKLFF. The CDR3 DNA sequence: TGTGCCAGCAGTTACTCTAGGACAGGGAGTAAACTGTTTTTT.

V gene TRBV19 combines with J gene TRBJ1-1; D unclear. The CDR3 is 11 amino acids. Germline loops: CDR1 LNHDA, CDR2 SQIVND (reference sequence). The CDR3 here is CARRRATEAFF. In nucleotides, the CDR3 is TGTGCGAGACGGAGAGCCACTGAAGCTTTCTTT.

The chain recombines TRBV15 with TRBJ1-3; 9 nucleotides align to TRBD1. The V segment lost 8 bases and the J segment 0 bases; nucleotides outside the gene matches: 8. The CDR3 loop spans 16 amino acids. Looked up from germline, CDR1 is LNHNV and CDR2 is YYDKDF (reference sequence). For the CDR3, the DNA is TGTGCCACCGCAAGGGACAGGGTCCTCTCTGGAAACACCATATATTTT. It translates to CATARDRVLSGNTIYF.

The gene calls are TRBV7-8 and TRBJ2-1; 12 nucleotides line up with TRBD2. The CDR3 has 17 amino acids. Germline V gives CDR1 SGHVS, CDR2 FQNEAQ. J gave up 1 base and V 3 bases, and 4 bases lay outside the gene matches. CDR3 sequence: CASSLRGLAGSYNEQFF. The DNA for the CDR3 is TGTGCCAGCAGCTTGCGCGGACTAGCGGGGTCCTACAATGAGCAGTTCTTC.

This chain connects TRBV5-5 to TRBJ2-2; D gene ambiguous. Trimming shortened V by 5 bases and J by 1 base, and 6 bases separated the two germline ends. Per the germline V gene, CDR1 is SGHKS and CDR2 is YYEKEE (reference sequence). This CDR3 is built from 13 residues. CDR3 bases: TGTGCCAGCAGTATCGTGAACACCGGGGAGCTGTTTTTT. This codes for CASSIVNTGELFF.

The chain combines TRBV3-1 (or the pseudogene TRBV3-2) with TRBJ2-3; 8 bases line up with TRBD2. CDR1 and CDR2 (germline): LGHDT, YNNKEL (reference sequence). This CDR3 is 16 amino acids long. After removal of 4 bases from V and 3 bases from J, the junction contained 9 bases not matched to a gene. This CDR3 is CASSLSGLGSTDTQYF. The CDR3 DNA is TGTGCCAGCAGCCTCTCGGGACTAGGATCGACAGATACGCAGTATTTT.

The chain uses TRBV13 and TRBJ2-4, with 7 bases identical to TRBD1. Unmatched junction bases numbered 3, after V lost 7 bases and J lost 3 bases. CDR1 is PRHDT and CDR2 is FYEKMQ in the germline V gene (reference sequence). CDR3 length equals 13 residues. In DNA, the CDR3 is TGTGCCAGCACACAGGGGATCAAAAACATTCAGTACTTC. Translating gives CASTQGIKNIQYF.

The genes are TRBV19 and TRBJ2-7; weak D call: TRBD1 (7 bases). The V end lost 7 bases, the J end lost 4 bases, and 20 bases lay between the germline ends. CDR1 and CDR2 from the germline V gene are LNHDA and SQIVND (reference sequence). This CDR3 is 15 amino acids long. CDR3 sequence reads: CASTLQAGGGYEQYF. The CDR3 DNA reads as TGTGCCAGTACCCTCCAGGCAGGGGGAGGATACGAGCAGTACTTC. The whole variable domain, filled in from reference TRBV19 and TRBJ2-7, reads DGGITQSPKYLFRKEGQNVTLSCEQNLNHDAMYWYRQDPGQGLRLIYYSQIVNDFQKGDIAEGYSVSREKKESFPLTVTSAQKNPTAFYLCASTLQAGGGYEQYFGPGTRLTVT.

The chain recombines TRBV5-4 with TRBJ2-5, with 7 bases that match TRBD2. The CDR3 spans 12 residues. Germline V lookup: CDR1 SGHNT, CDR2 YYREEE (reference sequence). V lost 6 bases to trimming and J lost 4 bases; unmatched junction nucleotides: 3. As DNA, the CDR3 is TGTGCCAGCAACCCGGGAGGAGAGACCCAGTACTTC. This sequence encodes CASNPGGETQYF.

The rearrangement joins TRBV7-2 to TRBJ2-5; 9 bases fit TRBD2. The trim removed 5 bases at V and 6 bases at J, leaving 13 bases unmatched. Germline V lookup: CDR1 SGHTA, CDR2 FQGNSA. This CDR3 spans 16 amino acids. CDR3 protein: CASSPSGRGGIKTQYF. The CDR3 bases are TGTGCCAGCAGCCCTAGCGGGCGGGGGGGCATCAAGACCCAGTACTTC. The entire variable domain, with the rest obtained from reference TRBV7-2 and TRBJ2-5, is as follows: GAGVSQSPSNKVTEKGKDVELRCDPISGHTALYWYRQSLGQGLEFLIYFQGNSAPDKSGLPSDRFSAERTGGSVSTLTIQRTQQEDSAVYLCASSPSGRGGIKTQYFGPGTRLLVL.

The CDR3: CASSQRTGTTYEQYF. CDR3 DNA sequence: TGTGCCAGCAGCCAGAGGACAGGCACAACCTACGAGCAGTACTTC. V is TRBV7-9 and J is TRBJ2-7; 7 bases fit TRBD1. In germline, CDR1 is SEHNR, CDR2 FQNEAQ (reference sequence). The V gene end was trimmed by 5 bases and the J gene end by 2 bases; junction bases not matched to a gene: 9. The CDR3 totals 15 residues.

The V and J genes are TRBV12-5 and TRBJ2-7; tentative D call: TRBD1 (5 bases). In germline, CDR1 is LGHNT, CDR2 FRNRAP. Trimming stripped 2 bases from V and 4 bases from J, with 12 bases between. The CDR3 runs 14 residues. CDR3 DNA: TGTGCTAGTGGTTTGATGCAGGGATCTTACGAGCAGTACTTC. It translates to CASGLMQGSYEQYF.

DNA of the CDR3: TGTGCCAGCAGTTCCCTCGATCTTGCGGGGTTCCCCACAGATACGCAGTATTTT. Its translation: CASSSLDLAGFPTDTQYF. The V and J genes are TRBV27 and TRBJ2-3; TRBD2 might be the D (6 bases). V was pared by 4 bases and J by 2 bases, with 22 bases between. The CDR3 length is 18 residues. Germline V CDR1 and CDR2: MNHEY, SMNVEV (reference sequence).

The chain recombines TRBV7-2 with TRBJ2-3; 7 nucleotides agree with TRBD1. V lost 1 base to trimming and J lost 4 bases; unmatched junction nucleotides: 5. CDR1 and CDR2 from the germline V gene are SGHTA and FQGNSA. The CDR3 has 15 residues. The CDR3 spells CASSLDGTDSDTQYF. CDR3 nucleotides: TGTGCCAGCAGCTTAGATGGGACAGATTCAGATACGCAGTATTTT.